One T cell receptor beta chain is described in this entry. The antigen remains undetermined. A sample-barcoded 5' primer and a J-beta primer mix were used in a second PCR of about 6 to 12 cycles. TCRdb independently ran MiXCR on the 5' RACE reads; one entry per CDR3 protein. The table lists 1,500,000 or so distinct CDR3 sequences, approximately 39% of them singletons. This CDR3 has 15 amino acids. V shed 4 bases and J shed 4 bases, with 17 bases lying between them. CDR1 is SGHTA, CDR2 FQGNSA, per germline. This sample was included in a study of blood T cells in healthy people across ages. Study-level points and caveats: Higher diversity, along with more naive CD4+ cells, distinguished long-lived donors from aged donors.

This clonotype originated in a woman under 30 in good health. Sequenced: blood. The V call is TRBV7-2, the J call TRBJ2-7, with D perhaps given as TRBD1 or TRBD2 (5 bases each). CDR3 DNA sequence: TGTGCCAGCAGCTCAGGGACGGCTGGCATATACGAGCAGTACTTC. It codes for CASSSGTAGIYEQYF.